The 25 T cell receptor beta chains reported below all come from one sample, sequenced in a study of blood T cell repertoires in COVID-19. Sequencing was performed with immunoSEQ multiplex PCR; in TCRdb, only in-frame clones are kept and a portion is missing. Counted here are roughly 300,000 clones, roughly nine tenths occurring once; the ten biggest clones make up over 1.5%. The sequencing sample was made of peripheral blood. Source of these receptors: a woman younger than 45 with COVID-19, enrolled during active disease.

This chain joins TRBV2 and TRBJ1-2, with unresolved D. The CDR3 runs 12 residues. Germline V lookup: CDR1 SNHLY, CDR2 FYNNEI. Trimming pared 5 bases from V and 5 bases from J, leaving 9 bases between. Here the CDR3 DNA reads TGTGCCAGCAGTATTATGGCATATGGCTACACCTTC. This translates into CASSIMAYGYTF.

The chain is built from TRBV11-1 and TRBJ2-2; 8 nucleotides align to TRBD2. CDR3 length: 14 residues. V dropped 5 bases and J dropped 4; count of bases not matched to a gene: 3. Germline CDR1 is SGHAT and CDR2 is FQDESV (reference sequence). The CDR3 reads CASSPGGATGELFF. The CDR3 DNA reads as TGTGCCAGCAGCCCGGGGGGGGCCACCGGGGAGCTGTTTTTT.

In this sample, this clone turned up a few times. This chain links TRBV12-3 or TRBV12-4 with TRBJ1-1; the D gene is possibly TRBD1 (6 bases). The CDR3 consists of 13 residues. V dropped 7 bases and J dropped 8 bases, with 17 bases sitting between them. The CDR3 is CASTTWTDQEAFF. CDR3 in DNA: TGTGCCAGCACAACATGGACAGACCAGGAAGCTTTCTTT.

V is TRBV27 and J is TRBJ2-2, with TRBD2 matching over 10 bases. J was trimmed by 5 bases and V by 2 bases; bases with no gene match: 5. This CDR3 is built from 16 residues. In germline, CDR1 is MNHEY, CDR2 SMNVEV (reference sequence). The CDR3 spells CASSLGVAGGTGELFF. As DNA, the CDR3 is TGTGCCAGCAGTTTAGGGGTAGCGGGGGGTACCGGGGAGCTGTTTTTT.

In this sample, this clone turned up once. The DNA of the CDR3 is TGTGCCAGCAGCCCTGTTTGGCTAGCGGGGGGCACCGGGGAGCTGTTTTTT. Its translation is CASSPVWLAGGTGELFF. J is TRBJ2-2 and V is TRBV7-6, with TRBD2 matching over 11 bases. The CDR3 is made up of 17 amino acids. Germline CDR1 reads SGHVS; CDR2 reads FNYEAQ. V trimming: 5 bases; J trimming: 4 bases; junction bases outside the gene matches: 9.

J is TRBJ1-2 and V is TRBV5-8, with TRBD1 as a possible D gene (5 bases). The CDR3 totals 15 residues. Germline CDR1 is SGHTS and CDR2 is YDEGEE. The germline V and J ends were trimmed by 5 bases and 1 base, with 15 bases remaining between them. The CDR3 DNA is TGTGCCAGCAGTCCATGGGGCAGCCGTAACTATGGCTACACCTTC. Its translation is CASSPWGSRNYGYTF.

V gene TRBV4-1 combines with J gene TRBJ1-1, with D unclear. CDR1 and CDR2 (germline): MGHRA, YSYEKL. V was pared by 5 bases and J by 0 bases, with 13 bases between. The CDR3 sequence is 15 residues long. The CDR3 loop is CASSYHTTMNTEAFF. The CDR3 DNA is TGCGCCAGCAGCTACCATACAACCATGAACACTGAAGCTTTCTTT.

V usage is TRBV28 and J usage is TRBJ1-1, with no clear D. CDR3 size: 13 residues. Germline V gene data show CDR1 as MDHEN and CDR2 as SYDVKM. V dropped 7 bases and J dropped 5 bases, with 14 bases sitting between them. CDR3 amino acids: CASKWTGGTEAFF. In nucleotides, the CDR3 is TGTGCCAGCAAATGGACGGGCGGGACTGAAGCTTTCTTT.

The chain couples TRBV30 to TRBJ1-2, with a possible D match to TRBD1 (6 bases). Germline V gene data show CDR1 as GTSNPN and CDR2 as SVGIG (reference sequence). Trimming took 3 bases from V and 4 from J, leaving 15 bases between them. This CDR3 has 14 amino acids. CDR3 protein: CAWSRDTGSYGYTF. Written as DNA, the CDR3 is TGTGCCTGGAGCCGGGACACCGGCAGCTATGGCTACACCTTC.

The chain couples TRBV28 to TRBJ1-2, with D perhaps TRBD1 (6 bases). Germline loops: CDR1 MDHEN, CDR2 SYDVKM. The length of the CDR3 is 15 residues. V was pared by 2 bases and J by 6 bases, with 16 bases between. This chain's CDR3 is CASSLGFRTEDGYTF. The CDR3 DNA reads TGTGCCAGCAGTTTAGGTTTCCGGACAGAGGATGGCTACACCTTC.

V and J are TRBV11-2 and TRBJ2-3, with 11 bases matching TRBD2. Losses at the gene ends were 5 bases for V and 0 bases for J; bases not matched to a gene: 1. Germline V gene data show CDR1 as SGHAT and CDR2 as FQNNGV. This CDR3 has 15 residues. The CDR3 DNA is TGTGCCAGCAGCCCTAGCGGGGGGAGCACAGATACGCAGTATTTT. Protein product: CASSPSGGSTDTQYF.

The chain carries TRBV5-1 and TRBJ2-1; TRBD1 aligns across 7 bases. The CDR3 spans 12 residues. Trimming at V came to 5 bases and at J to 10 bases, leaving 6 bases not matched to a gene. Germline-derived CDR1 and CDR2 are SGHRS and YFSETQ. Written as DNA, the CDR3 is TGCGCCAGCAGAACGCCGGGACAGGAGCAGTTCTTC. It codes for CASRTPGQEQFF.

The chain links TRBV24-1 to TRBJ2-5; tentative D call: TRBD1 (5 bases). The CDR3 consists of 16 residues. V lost 4 bases and J 5 bases, leaving 19 bases between the germline ends. Germline V gene lookup returns CDR1 KGHDR and CDR2 SFDVKD. The CDR3 DNA reads TGTGCCACCAGTGAAAACGGACACACCTCCTGGGAGACCCAGTACTTC. It is translated as CATSENGHTSWETQYF.

The CDR3 region is CASSIGSTAHGYTF. The CDR3 nucleotides are TGTGCCAGTAGTATAGGGTCGACAGCACATGGCTACACCTTC. V usage is TRBV19 and J usage is TRBJ1-2, with TRBD1 as a possible D gene (5 bases). With 1 base removed from V and 6 bases from J, the gap between germline ends came to 12 bases. Germline lookup yields CDR1 LNHDA and CDR2 SQIVND (reference sequence). The CDR3 sequence is 14 residues long.

The chain is built from TRBV21-1 and TRBJ2-7; TRBD2 is taken as the D call from the table, unchecked against the DNA. TRBV21-1 is a pseudogene segment. This CDR3 is 17 amino acids long. For the CDR3, the DNA is TGTGCCAGCAGCCATCCTCTCGGCGGGGGGGTCTCCTACGAGCAGTACTTC. Its translation is CASSHPLGGGVSYEQYF.

The chain joins TRBV6-5 to TRBJ2-1, with 9 bases lining up with TRBD1. The CDR3 sequence is 15 residues long. Germline V gene data show CDR1 as MNHEY and CDR2 as SVGAGI. Losses at the gene ends were 7 bases for V and 8 bases for J; bases not matched to a gene: 12. This chain's CDR3 is CASNLDRGVGYEQFF. The CDR3 bases are TGTGCCAGCAACCTAGACAGGGGGGTTGGCTATGAGCAGTTCTTC.

The chain combines TRBV9 with TRBJ2-3; D is possibly TRBD2 (6 bases). Germline V gene lookup returns CDR1 SGDLS and CDR2 YYNGEE. The CDR3 is 12 residues long. Trimming took off 2 bases at V and 10 bases at J, with 11 bases between the two ends. The DNA of the CDR3 is TGTGCCAGCAGCGTTGGCGGGGTGGCGCAGTATTTT. Amino acids: CASSVGGVAQYF.

Only one count was recorded for this clone. This chain connects TRBV29-1 to TRBJ2-7; 9 bases are shared with TRBD1. Losses at the gene ends were 1 base for V and 6 bases for J; bases not matched to a gene: 1. Germline-derived CDR1 and CDR2 are SQVTM and ANQGSEA. The CDR3 has 12 amino acids. DNA of the CDR3: TGCAGCGTTGAAGGACAGGGGGGCGAGCAGTACGTC. It encodes CSVEGQGGEQYV.

The chain couples TRBV12-3 or TRBV12-4 to TRBJ1-2; maybe TRBD1 (5 bases). The length of the CDR3 is 12 residues. V shed 6 bases and J shed 6 bases, with 11 bases lying between them. The CDR3 protein is CASRPTGDGYTF. For the CDR3, the DNA is TGTGCCAGCAGACCCACGGGGGATGGCTACACCTTC.

V gene TRBV19 combines with J gene TRBJ1-6; possible D gene TRBD1, 6 bases. Germline CDR1 and CDR2: LNHDA and SQIVND (reference sequence). CDR3 length: 14 amino acids. The ends were cut back, 5 bases at V and 14 bases at J, with 19 bases in the middle. DNA of the CDR3: TGTGCCAGTAGTGGCCAGGGCCAGGGGATGGCCCTCCACTTT. It specifies CASSGQGQGMALHF.

The V gene is TRBV28, the J gene TRBJ2-7, with TRBD2 matching 7 bases. The ends lost 4 bases at V and 2 bases at J; junction bases unmatched: 11. This CDR3 is 16 amino acids long. Germline CDR1 and CDR2: MDHEN and SYDVKM. This CDR3 reads CASSSDWREGTYEQYV. CDR3 bases: TGTGCCAGCAGTTCCGATTGGAGGGAGGGTACCTACGAGCAGTACGTC.

The chain is built from TRBV5-6 and TRBJ2-1, with 7 bases fitting TRBD1. J lost 0 bases, V lost 4 bases, and 4 bases had no gene match. The CDR3 has 15 amino acids. Germline V gene data show CDR1 as SGHDT and CDR2 as YYEEEE. This CDR3 reads CASSTGTVSYNEQFF. The CDR3 bases are TGTGCCAGCAGCACCGGGACAGTCTCCTACAATGAGCAGTTCTTC.

V usage is TRBV18 and J usage is TRBJ1-4; 7 bases are shared with TRBD1. The CDR3 has 16 amino acids. V lost 5 bases to trimming and J lost 0 bases; unmatched junction nucleotides: 6. Looked up from germline, CDR1 is KGHSH and CDR2 is LQKENI. DNA of the CDR3: TGTGCCAGCTCATCCGGGACAGTCGCAACTAATGAAAAACTGTTTTTT. Translated: CASSSGTVATNEKLFF.

The chain recombines TRBV19 with TRBJ1-4; TRBD1 might be the D (6 bases). Trimming took 4 bases from V and 8 from J, leaving 14 bases between them. Looked up from germline, CDR1 is LNHDA and CDR2 is SQIVND (reference sequence). CDR3 length: 14 residues. In nucleotides, the CDR3 is TGTGCCAGTAGTACCCCAGGGGATGAGGAAAAACTGTTTTTT. Its translation is CASSTPGDEEKLFF.

The chain joins TRBV4-1 to TRBJ1-1; tentative D call: TRBD1 (5 bases). The V gene's germline CDR1 is MGHRA and CDR2 YSYEKL. Trimming cost V 3 bases and J 0 bases, with 11 bases left between them. CDR3 length equals 15 residues. This CDR3 reads CASSQQGNMNTEAFF. The DNA of the CDR3 is TGCGCCAGCAGCCAGCAGGGAAATATGAACACTGAAGCTTTCTTT.